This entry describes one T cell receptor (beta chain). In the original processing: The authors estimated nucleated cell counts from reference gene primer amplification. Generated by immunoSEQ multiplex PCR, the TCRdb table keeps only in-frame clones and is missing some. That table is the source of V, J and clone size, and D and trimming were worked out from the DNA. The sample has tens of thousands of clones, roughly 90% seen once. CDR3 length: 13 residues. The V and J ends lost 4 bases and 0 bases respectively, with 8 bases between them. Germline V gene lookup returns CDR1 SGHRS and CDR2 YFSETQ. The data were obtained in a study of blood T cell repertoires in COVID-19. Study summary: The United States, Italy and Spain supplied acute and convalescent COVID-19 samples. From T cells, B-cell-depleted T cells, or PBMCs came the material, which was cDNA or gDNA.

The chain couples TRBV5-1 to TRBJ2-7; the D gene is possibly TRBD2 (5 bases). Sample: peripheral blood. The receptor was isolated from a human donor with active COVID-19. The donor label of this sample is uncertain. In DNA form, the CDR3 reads TGCGCCAGCAGCCCGGACTCCTCCTACGAGCAGTACTTC. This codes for CASSPDSSYEQYF.